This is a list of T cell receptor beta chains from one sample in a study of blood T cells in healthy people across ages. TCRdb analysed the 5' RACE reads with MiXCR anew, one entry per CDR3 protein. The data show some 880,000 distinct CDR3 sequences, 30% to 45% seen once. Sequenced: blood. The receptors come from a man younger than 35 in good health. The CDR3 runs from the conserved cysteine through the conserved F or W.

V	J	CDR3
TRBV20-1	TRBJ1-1	CSARSNPGTEAFF
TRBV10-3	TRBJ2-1	CAISLKGMGYNEQFF
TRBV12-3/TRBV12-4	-	CASSSSDLVLGGGETQYF
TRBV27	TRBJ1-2	CASSLTPGGMRGYTF
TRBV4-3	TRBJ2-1	CAGSPVWGGNNEQFF
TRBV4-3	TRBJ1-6	CASSHIDSYNSPLHF
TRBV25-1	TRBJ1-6	CASSEGYNSPLHF
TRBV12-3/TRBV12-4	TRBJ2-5	CASSLNSGGAGETQYF
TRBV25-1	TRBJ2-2	CASSPFGNTGELFF
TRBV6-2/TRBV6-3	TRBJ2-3	CASSQDRLVSQYF
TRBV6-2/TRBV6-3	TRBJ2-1	CASSLWDRADNEQFF
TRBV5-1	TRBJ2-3	CASSPDQAAHDTQYF
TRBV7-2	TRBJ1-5	CASSPFVSSHSNQSQHF
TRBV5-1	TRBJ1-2	CASALQGGEGCTF
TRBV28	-	CASSQGSVWQPQYF
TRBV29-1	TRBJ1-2	CSAQTGGGYGYTF
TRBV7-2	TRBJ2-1	CASSLEWGSNEQFF
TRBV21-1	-	CASSKGLGANSYNEQYF
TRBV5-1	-	CASSPDVSSYNEQYF
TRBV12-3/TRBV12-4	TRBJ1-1	CASSLGPPGDTEAFF
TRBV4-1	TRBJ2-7	CASSQRTGYDEQYF
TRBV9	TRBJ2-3	CASSVAGAGGDTQYF
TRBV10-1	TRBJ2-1	CASSESRYNEQFF
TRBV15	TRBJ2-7	CATSRDTGGPAAEQYF
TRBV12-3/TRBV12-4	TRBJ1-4	CASSLGLTNEKLFF
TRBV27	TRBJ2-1	CASSFGTPAYSYNEQFF
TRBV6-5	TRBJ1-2	CASSYLRGLGYTF
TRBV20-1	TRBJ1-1	CSASWQYEAFF
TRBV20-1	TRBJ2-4	CSAPGFGAVLAKNIQYF
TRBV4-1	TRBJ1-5	CASSRIQGASQPQHF
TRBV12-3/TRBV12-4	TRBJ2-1	CASRRQETDNEQFF
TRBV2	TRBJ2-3	CASERVTDTQYF
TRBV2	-	CASSDLLQFYNEQYF
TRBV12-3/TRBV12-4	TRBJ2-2	CASSSDSYGANTGELFF
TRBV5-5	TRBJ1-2	CASSFGNTLNYGYTF
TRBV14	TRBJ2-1	CASSEQLSINEQFF
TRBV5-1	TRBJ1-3	CASSFGDRGDDTIYF
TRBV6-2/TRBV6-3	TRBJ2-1	CASSSHEPHFEEQFF
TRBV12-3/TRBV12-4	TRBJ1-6	CVSSPSGSPLHF
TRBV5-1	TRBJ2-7	CASSEDRLVYEQYF
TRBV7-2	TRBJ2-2	CASGGLDTGELFF
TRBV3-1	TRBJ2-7	CASSQDNWAYEQYF
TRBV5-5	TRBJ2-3	CASSLRPGSTDTQYF
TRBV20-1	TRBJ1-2	CSAIPQGDNYGYTF